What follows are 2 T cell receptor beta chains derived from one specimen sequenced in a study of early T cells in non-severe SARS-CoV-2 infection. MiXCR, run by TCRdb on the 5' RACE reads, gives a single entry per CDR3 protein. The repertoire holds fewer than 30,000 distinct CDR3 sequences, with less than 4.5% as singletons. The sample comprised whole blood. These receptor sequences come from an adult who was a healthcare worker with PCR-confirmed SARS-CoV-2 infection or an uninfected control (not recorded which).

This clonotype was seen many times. CDR3 in amino acids: CASSLPPRLAGRTDTQYF. The DNA for the CDR3 is TGTGCCAGCAGCTTACCCCCCCGGCTAGCGGGGAGGACAGATACGCAGTATTTT. J is TRBJ2-3 and V is TRBV7-9; 9 bases line up with TRBD2. This CDR3 region has 18 residues. With 2 bases clipped from V and 3 bases from J, the junction kept 12 bases outside the gene matches. CDR1 and CDR2 (germline): SEHNR, FQNEAQ (reference sequence).

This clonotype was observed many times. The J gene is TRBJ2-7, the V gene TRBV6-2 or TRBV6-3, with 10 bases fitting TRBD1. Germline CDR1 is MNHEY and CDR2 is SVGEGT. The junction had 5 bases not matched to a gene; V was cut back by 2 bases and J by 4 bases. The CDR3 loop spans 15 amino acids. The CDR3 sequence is CASSYPGQGRYEQYF. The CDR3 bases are TGTGCCAGCAGTTACCCGGGACAGGGGAGATACGAGCAGTACTTC.